This entry features one T cell receptor beta chain sequence. This sample was taken from a study of cytomegalovirus exposure and HLA in healthy donors. On the study more broadly: The platform used for the approximately 120 validation repertoires matched that of the approximately 620 first-cohort repertoires, a later analysis reported.

CDR3 size: 15 residues. Germline CDR1 is SGHTA and CDR2 is FQGNSA. The J segment lost 3 bases and the V segment lost 5 bases, leaving 6 bases of the junction unmatched. This table comes from immunoSEQ multiplex PCR, and its TCRdb copy is limited to in-frame clones, with some not included. This repertoire shows tens of thousands of clones, over 90% found once; its top ten account for 2.5% to 3.5%. This sequence originates from a woman between 18 and 29 years old in good health and CMV-seropositive. V usage is TRBV7-2 and J usage is TRBJ1-1; TRBD1 agrees at 10 bases. The sequencing input was PBMCs. The chain's CDR3 is CASSINDRGHTEAFF. The CDR3 DNA follows: TGTGCCAGCAGCATAAACGACAGGGGGCACACTGAAGCTTTCTTT.